The 22 T cell receptor beta chains below were found in one sample sequenced in a study of blood T cell repertoires in COVID-19. The table came from immunoSEQ multiplex PCR; TCRdb's copy has only in-frame clones and leaves some out. The sample holds under 200,000 clones, approximately 82% seen once. The sample consisted of PBMCs or T cells enriched from blood (not recorded which). Receptors were obtained from a man aged 55 to 70 who had recovered from COVID-19.

This rearrangement joins TRBV6-6 to TRBJ1-5, with 8 nucleotides matching TRBD1. After removal of 7 bases from V and 5 bases from J, the junction contained 10 bases not matched to a gene. Germline V gives CDR1 MNHNY, CDR2 SVGAGI (reference sequence). The CDR3 loop spans 15 amino acids. The CDR3 sequence: CASIDRDRHYQPQHF. In DNA form, the CDR3 reads TGTGCCAGCATCGACCGGGACAGGCATTATCAGCCCCAGCATTTT.

The V and J genes are TRBV29-1 and TRBJ1-2; D gene unclear. Per germline, CDR1 SQVTM and CDR2 ANQGSEA. CDR3 length equals 12 residues. Trimming stripped 8 bases from V and 6 bases from J, with 16 bases between. The CDR3 DNA reads as TGCAGCCTTGGCCGGGCGGGCGATGGCTACACCTTC. Protein: CSLGRAGDGYTF. Full variable domain (remainder filled in from reference TRBV29-1 and TRBJ1-2): SAVISQKPSRDICQRGTSLTIQCQVDSQVTMMFWYRQQPGQSLTLIATANQGSEATYESGFVIDKFPISRPNLTFSTLTVSNMSPEDSSIYLCSLGRAGDGYTFGSGTRLTVV.

This clone appeared a single time. The V and J genes are TRBV5-1 and TRBJ1-3; the match to TRBD1 covers 8 bases. This CDR3 has 17 residues. V was pared by 2 bases and J by 2 bases, with 9 bases of the junction left unmatched. Germline CDR1 and CDR2: SGHRS and YFSETQ. The CDR3 loop is CASSFGQDRATGNTIYF. CDR3 bases: TGCGCCAGCAGCTTTGGCCAGGACAGGGCGACTGGAAACACCATATATTTT.

V and J are TRBV9 and TRBJ2-2; D not resolved. Looked up from germline, CDR1 is SGDLS and CDR2 is YYNGEE. V was clipped by 4 bases and J by 4 bases, with 5 bases between them. The CDR3 has 12 residues. The CDR3, as DNA: TGTGCCAGCAGCCCCTTCACCGGGGAGCTGTTTTTT. It specifies CASSPFTGELFF.

The chain couples TRBV4-2 to TRBJ1-2; 8 nucleotides line up with TRBD1. The ends lost 3 bases at V and 5 bases at J; junction bases unmatched: 8. This CDR3 has 15 amino acids. The germline V gene encodes CDR1 LGHNA and CDR2 YNFKEQ. The CDR3 protein is CASSQSGQGVYGYTF. CDR3 DNA sequence: TGTGCCAGCAGCCAGTCCGGACAGGGCGTATATGGCTACACCTTC.

This chain links TRBV14 with TRBJ1-2, with TRBD1 identical over 7 bases. CDR1 and CDR2 from the germline V gene are SGHDN and FVKESK. This CDR3 is 13 amino acids long. J was trimmed by 8 bases and V by 2 bases; bases with no gene match: 5. CDR3 sequence reads: CASSQKDRRGYTF. In nucleotides, the CDR3 is TGTGCCAGCAGCCAAAAGGACAGGCGCGGCTACACCTTC. Full variable domain (rest looked up from reference TRBV14 and TRBJ1-2): EAGVTQFPSHSVIEKGQTVTLRCDPISGHDNLYWYRRVMGKEIKFLLHFVKESKQDESGMPNNRFLAERTGGTYSTLKVQPAELEDSGVYFCASSQKDRRGYTFGSGTRLTVV.

V usage is TRBV27 and J usage is TRBJ1-5; D call uncertain. Germline CDR1 reads MNHEY; CDR2 reads SMNVEV (reference sequence). The CDR3 is made up of 14 amino acids. V lost 6 bases and J lost 3, with 12 bases in between. The CDR3 bases are TGTGCCAGCAGAAGTTCCAGGCTCAATCAGCCCCAGCATTTT. Its protein product is CASRSSRLNQPQHF.

This clone has only one observation. V and J are TRBV28 and TRBJ2-3; tentatively, D is TRBD2 (6 bases). The germline gives CDR1 MDHEN, CDR2 SYDVKM. The CDR3 contains 15 residues. Between the trimmed V and J ends, which lost 1 base and 4 bases, there was a span of 12 bases. This CDR3 is CASSLFGGPSDTQYF. The DNA of the CDR3 is TGTGCCAGCAGTTTATTCGGAGGGCCCTCAGATACGCAGTATTTT.

The J gene is TRBJ2-7, the V gene TRBV6-2 or TRBV6-3; no reliable D call. With 6 bases removed from V and 9 bases from J, the gap between germline ends came to 18 bases. CDR1 and CDR2 (germline): MNHEY, SVGEGT. This CDR3 has 13 amino acids. DNA of the CDR3: TGTGCCAGCAGCCTCCTGGGCCGATCTGGGCAGTACTTC. Protein product: CASSLLGRSGQYF.

The genes are TRBV5-1 and TRBJ2-2, with 9 bases matching TRBD2. CDR1 SGHRS and CDR2 YFSETQ come from the germline V gene. CDR3 length equals 19 residues. Unmatched junction bases numbered 12, after V lost 3 bases and J lost 0 bases. This CDR3 reads CASSWTAGLAGTNTGELFF. CDR3 sequence (DNA): TGCGCCAGCAGCTGGACGGCTGGGCTAGCGGGAACGAACACCGGGGAGCTGTTTTTT.

The chain combines TRBV5-4 with TRBJ1-2; 8 bases are shared with TRBD1. The germline V gene has CDR1 SGHNT and CDR2 YYREEE (reference sequence). The trim removed 3 bases at V and 5 bases at J, leaving 9 bases unmatched. This CDR3 has 15 residues. This chain's CDR3 is CASSSTDRGVYGYTF. For the CDR3, the DNA is TGTGCCAGCAGCTCAACCGACAGGGGAGTTTATGGCTACACCTTC.

The rearrangement joins TRBV7-9 to TRBJ2-1; D is perhaps TRBD1 (6 bases). The germline V gene has CDR1 SEHNR and CDR2 FQNEAQ (reference sequence). The CDR3 is 15 residues long. The V end was cut by 5 bases, the J end by 6 bases, with 17 bases between. The CDR3 DNA sequence: TGTGCCAGCAGCCCTCCCTACAGGGTCGGCAATGAGCAGTTCTTC. Its translation: CASSPPYRVGNEQFF.

The chain employs TRBV25-1 and TRBJ2-7, with D unresolved. This CDR3 contains 12 residues. From germline, CDR1 is MGHDK and CDR2 SYGVNS. V was cut by 3 bases and J by 1 base, with 4 bases left in between. The CDR3 is CASSDQSYEQYF. In DNA form, the CDR3 reads TGTGCCAGCAGTGACCAATCCTACGAGCAGTACTTC.

The gene calls are TRBV30 and TRBJ2-1, with 16 bases fitting TRBD2. J gave up 7 bases and V 3 bases, and 6 bases lay outside the gene matches. CDR3 length equals 16 residues. CDR1 and CDR2 (germline): GTSNPN, SVGIG (reference sequence). CDR3: CAWRGLAGGPSNEQFF. CDR3 sequence (DNA): TGTGCCTGGAGGGGACTAGCGGGGGGGCCGAGTAATGAGCAGTTCTTC.

The rearrangement links TRBV7-3 to TRBJ2-3, with TRBD2 matching over 8 bases. This CDR3 has 15 residues. Trimming at V came to 3 bases and at J to 0 bases, leaving 2 bases not matched to a gene. CDR1 and CDR2 (germline): SGHTA, FQGTGA. CDR3 region: CASSLTGGSTDTQYF. CDR3 sequence (DNA): TGTGCCAGCAGCTTGACGGGAGGGAGCACAGATACGCAGTATTTT.

The chain joins TRBV6-6 to TRBJ2-5, with TRBD1 matching over 7 bases. This CDR3 contains 15 residues. The germline V gene encodes CDR1 MNHNY and CDR2 SVGAGI (reference sequence). J lost 5 bases, V lost 6 bases, and 12 bases had no gene match. The CDR3 DNA is TGTGCCAGCAGCCGCAGACAGGGTACGCGGGAGACCCAGTACTTC. Protein sequence: CASSRRQGTRETQYF.

The chain joins TRBV7-9 to TRBJ2-7, with a weak D call TRBD2 (5 bases). The V end was cut by 1 base, the J end by 7 bases, with 17 bases between. The CDR3 loop spans 15 amino acids. Germline lookup yields CDR1 SEHNR and CDR2 FQNEAQ (reference sequence). The CDR3 spells CASSLGALARGEQYF. DNA of the CDR3: TGTGCCAGCAGCTTAGGAGCCCTCGCCCGGGGAGAGCAGTACTTC.

The chain employs TRBV20-1 and TRBJ1-6; weak D call: TRBD1 (5 bases). Per germline, CDR1 DFQATT and CDR2 SNEGSKA (reference sequence). This CDR3 spans 11 amino acids. The germline V and J ends were trimmed by 4 bases and 19 bases, with 17 bases remaining between them. The CDR3 bases are TGCAGTGCTAACCGGGGAGGGACGTCACACTTT. This translates into CSANRGGTSHF.

The chain is built from TRBV5-4 and TRBJ2-7; the match to TRBD1 covers 8 bases. CDR3 length: 16 amino acids. Unmatched junction bases numbered 9, after V lost 1 base and J lost 3 bases. Germline CDR1 and CDR2: SGHNT and YYREEE (reference sequence). CDR3 sequence reads: CASSLPGTGSSYEQYF. As DNA, the CDR3 is TGTGCCAGCAGCTTGCCGGGGACAGGATCGAGCTACGAGCAGTACTTC.

The chain couples TRBV28 to TRBJ1-1; D gene ambiguous. Germline V CDR1 and CDR2: MDHEN, SYDVKM. CDR3 size: 11 residues. Trimming removed 10 bases from V and 3 bases from J, with 9 bases in between. The chain's CDR3 is CAITRDTEAFF. As DNA, the CDR3 is TGTGCCATCACACGGGACACTGAAGCTTTCTTT.

The gene calls are TRBV6-5 and TRBJ1-2; TRBD1 agrees at 7 bases. The germline V gene has CDR1 MNHEY and CDR2 SVGAGI. The CDR3 is made up of 15 amino acids. V shed 5 bases, J shed 4 bases, and the junction held 10 bases outside the gene matches. The chain's CDR3 is CASSPIRGQSYGYTF. CDR3 in DNA: TGTGCCAGCAGTCCTATCCGGGGACAGTCCTATGGCTACACCTTC.

The chain combines TRBV18 with TRBJ2-7, with D uncertain. Trimming removed 1 base from V and 1 base from J, with 8 bases in between. Germline values: CDR1 KGHSH, CDR2 LQKENI. This CDR3 is 14 amino acids long. CDR3 nucleotide sequence: TGTGCCAGCTCACCACTACCGGTTTCCTACGAGCAGTACTTC. Translating gives CASSPLPVSYEQYF.